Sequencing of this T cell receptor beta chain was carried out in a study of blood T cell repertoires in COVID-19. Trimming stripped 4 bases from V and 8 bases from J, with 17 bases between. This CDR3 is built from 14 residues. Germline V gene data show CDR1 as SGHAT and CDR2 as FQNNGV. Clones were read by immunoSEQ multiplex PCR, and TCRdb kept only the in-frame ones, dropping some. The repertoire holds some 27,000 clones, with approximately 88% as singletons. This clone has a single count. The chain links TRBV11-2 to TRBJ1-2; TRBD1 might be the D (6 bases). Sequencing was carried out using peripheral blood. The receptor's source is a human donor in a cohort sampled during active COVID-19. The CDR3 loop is CASSSRQAARGYTF. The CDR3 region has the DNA TGTGCCAGCAGCTCTCGACAGGCGGCGCGGGGCTACACCTTC.